A single sample gave rise to the 8 T cell receptor beta chains below, sequenced in a study of radiation and T cells in renal cell carcinoma. The time point here: blood 4 weeks post-SBRT, at nephrectomy. Described treatment: 15 Gy SBRT to primary tumor, nephrectomy 4 weeks later. Sequenced by immunoSEQ multiplex PCR; TCRdb stores in-frame clones only, minus some. The repertoire has roughly 58,000 clones, 70% to 80% of them found once; the top ten carry more than 6.5%. This sample comprised blood, obtained from a patient whose treatment included radiotherapy and nephrectomy. The receptors were sampled from a man aged 55-75 years with renal cell carcinoma.

The CDR3, as DNA: TGTGCCAGCAGCTTGTGGGGTGCTCCTTCCTACGAGCAGTACGTC. Amino acid sequence: CASSLWGAPSYEQYV. The gene calls are TRBV5-6 and TRBJ2-7; D call uncertain. The CDR3 length is 15 residues. Trimming stripped 1 base from V and 1 base from J, with 12 bases between. Germline V gives CDR1 SGHDT, CDR2 YYEEEE.

This chain joins TRBV11-3 and TRBJ2-1; D gene uncertain. The CDR3 runs 15 residues. Trimming took 1 base from V and 9 from J, leaving 16 bases between them. Germline values: CDR1 SGHNT, CDR2 YENEEA. CDR3: CASSLGGLLGGEQFF. The CDR3 DNA follows: TGTGCCAGCAGCTTAGGTGGGCTACTGGGCGGTGAGCAGTTCTTC. Complete variable domain (other parts from reference TRBV11-3 and TRBJ2-1): EAGVVQSPRYKIIEKKQPVAFWCNPISGHNTLYWYLQNLGQGPELLIRYENEEAVDDSQLPKDRFSAERLKGVDSTLKIQPAELGDSAVYLCASSLGGLLGGEQFFGPGTRLTVL.

The chain is built from TRBV27 and TRBJ1-5; D is possibly TRBD1 (5 bases). V was clipped by 0 bases and J by 7 bases, with 13 bases between them. Germline V CDR1 and CDR2: MNHEY, SMNVEV (reference sequence). The CDR3 totals 15 residues. The CDR3 spells CASSLSWGGVQPQHF. DNA of the CDR3: TGTGCCAGCAGTTTATCTTGGGGGGGTGTCCAGCCCCAGCATTTT.

V and J are TRBV19 and TRBJ2-1, with 15 bases matching TRBD2. CDR1 is LNHDA and CDR2 is SQIVND in the germline V gene (reference sequence). V was clipped by 5 bases and J by 8 bases; unmatched bases: 13. This CDR3 region has 18 residues. CDR3 in amino acids: CASSPRTSGRAVNDEQFF. DNA of the CDR3: TGTGCCAGTAGTCCGAGGACTAGCGGGAGGGCCGTTAATGATGAGCAGTTCTTC.

This sequence joins TRBV11-2 and TRBJ2-1; 8 positions match TRBD2. The CDR3 totals 16 residues. Germline CDR1 is SGHAT and CDR2 is FQNNGV. Unmatched junction bases numbered 4, after V lost 3 bases and J lost 0 bases. CDR3 bases: TGTGCCAGCAGCTTGCCCAGCGGGAGCTCCTACAATGAGCAGTTCTTC. This translates into CASSLPSGSSYNEQFF.

This sequence joins TRBV19 and TRBJ1-6; possibly TRBD1 for D (5 bases). The CDR3 contains 13 residues. CDR1 LNHDA and CDR2 SQIVND come from the germline V gene (reference sequence). Trimming removed 6 bases from V and 15 bases from J, with 18 bases in between. CDR3 sequence reads: CASRQSGDFVLHF. The CDR3 nucleotides are TGTGCCAGTAGGCAGAGTGGGGACTTCGTCCTCCACTTT.

This clone has a handful of counts. The chain has TRBV15 and TRBJ1-2; TRBD1 aligns across 8 bases. Germline CDR1 and CDR2: LNHNV and YYDKDF (reference sequence). V shed 3 bases, J shed 0 bases, and the junction held 3 bases outside the gene matches. CDR3 length: 15 residues. The DNA for the CDR3 is TGTGCCACCAGCAGGACAGGGGTATCTAACTATGGCTACACCTTC. As protein: CATSRTGVSNYGYTF.

The gene calls are TRBV5-1 and TRBJ2-5, with TRBD2 matching 8 bases. The ends lost 6 bases at V and 1 base at J; junction bases unmatched: 5. The germline V gene encodes CDR1 SGHRS and CDR2 YFSETQ. The length of the CDR3 is 14 residues. CDR3 nucleotides: TGCGCCAGCACCCCGGGGGGGTCCCAAGAGACCCAGTACTTC. This codes for CASTPGGSQETQYF.